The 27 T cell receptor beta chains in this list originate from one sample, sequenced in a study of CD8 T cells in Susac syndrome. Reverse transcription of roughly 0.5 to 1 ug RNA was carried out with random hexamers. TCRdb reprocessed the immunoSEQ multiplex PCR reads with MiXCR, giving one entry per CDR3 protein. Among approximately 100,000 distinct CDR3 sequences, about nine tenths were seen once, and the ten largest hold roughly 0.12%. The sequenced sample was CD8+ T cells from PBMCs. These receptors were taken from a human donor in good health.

CDR3 coding DNA: TGTGCCAGCACCCTGAGGGGTGAAAACACCATATATTTT. Its protein is CASTLRGENTIYF. The chain uses TRBV7-9 and TRBJ1-3; D perhaps matches TRBD1 (5 bases). CDR3 length: 13 amino acids. The germline gives CDR1 SEHNR, CDR2 FQNEAQ (reference sequence). V was shortened by 7 bases and J by 6 bases, with 13 bases between the two germline ends.

As DNA, the CDR3 is TGTGCCAGTAGTACCGGGACCAAAATATATGGCTACACCTTC. It codes for CASSTGTKIYGYTF. V gene TRBV19 combines with J gene TRBJ1-2; a weak D match, TRBD1 (5 bases). Trimming pared 4 bases from V and 5 bases from J, leaving 14 bases between. This CDR3 has 14 amino acids. Germline CDR1 is LNHDA and CDR2 is SQIVND (reference sequence).

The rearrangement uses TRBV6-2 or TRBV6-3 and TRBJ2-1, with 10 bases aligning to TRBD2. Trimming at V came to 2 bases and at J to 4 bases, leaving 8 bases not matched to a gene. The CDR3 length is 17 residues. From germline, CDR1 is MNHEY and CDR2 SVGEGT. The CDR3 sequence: CASSYIAGTSAYNEQFF. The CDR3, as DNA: TGTGCCAGCAGTTACATCGCCGGGACTAGCGCTTACAATGAGCAGTTCTTC.

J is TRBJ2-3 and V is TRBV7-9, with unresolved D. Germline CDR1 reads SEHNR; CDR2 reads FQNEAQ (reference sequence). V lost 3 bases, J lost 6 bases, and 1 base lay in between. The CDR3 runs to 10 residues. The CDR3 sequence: CASSFDTQYF. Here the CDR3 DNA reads TGTGCCAGCAGCTTTGATACGCAGTATTTT.

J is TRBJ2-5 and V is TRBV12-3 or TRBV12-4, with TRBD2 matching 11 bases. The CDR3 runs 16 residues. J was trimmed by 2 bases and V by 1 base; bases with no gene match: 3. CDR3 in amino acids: CASSLGLAGGQETQYF. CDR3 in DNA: TGTGCCAGCAGTTTAGGGCTAGCGGGAGGACAAGAGACCCAGTACTTC.

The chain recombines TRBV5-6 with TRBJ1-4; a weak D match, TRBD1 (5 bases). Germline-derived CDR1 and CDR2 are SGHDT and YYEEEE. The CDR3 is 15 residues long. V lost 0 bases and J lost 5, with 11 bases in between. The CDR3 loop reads CASSLDITGNEKLFF. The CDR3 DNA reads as TGTGCCAGCAGCTTGGATATTACAGGCAATGAAAAACTGTTTTTT.

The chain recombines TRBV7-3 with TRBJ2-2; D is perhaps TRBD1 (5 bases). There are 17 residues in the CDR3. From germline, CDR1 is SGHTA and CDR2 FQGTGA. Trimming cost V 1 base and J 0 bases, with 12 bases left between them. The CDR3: CASSLSLPGPNTGELFF. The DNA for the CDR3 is TGTGCCAGCAGCTTAAGCCTCCCAGGGCCGAACACCGGGGAGCTGTTTTTT.

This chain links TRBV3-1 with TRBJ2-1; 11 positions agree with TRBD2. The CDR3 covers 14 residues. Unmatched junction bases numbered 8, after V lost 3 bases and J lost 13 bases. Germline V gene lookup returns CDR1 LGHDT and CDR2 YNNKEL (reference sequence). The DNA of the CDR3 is TGTGCCAGCAGCCAGGTAGCTAGCGGGGGGACTCAGTTCTTC. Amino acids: CASSQVASGGTQFF.

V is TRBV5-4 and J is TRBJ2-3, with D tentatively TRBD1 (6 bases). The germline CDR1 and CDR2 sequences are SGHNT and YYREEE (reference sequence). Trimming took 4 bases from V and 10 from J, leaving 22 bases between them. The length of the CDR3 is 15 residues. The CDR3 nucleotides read TGTGCCAGCAGCACTAGGGACACGATTTTAAACGCGCAGTATTTT. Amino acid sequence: CASSTRDTILNAQYF.

DNA for the CDR3: TGTGCCAGCAGCTTAGTTAAACCGGGCGCCAATGAGCAGTTCTTC. Protein product: CASSLVKPGANEQFF. J is TRBJ2-1 and V is TRBV7-9, with D hard to call. Germline loops: CDR1 SEHNR, CDR2 FQNEAQ (reference sequence). V dropped 1 base and J dropped 6 bases, with 13 bases sitting between them. The CDR3 is 15 amino acids.

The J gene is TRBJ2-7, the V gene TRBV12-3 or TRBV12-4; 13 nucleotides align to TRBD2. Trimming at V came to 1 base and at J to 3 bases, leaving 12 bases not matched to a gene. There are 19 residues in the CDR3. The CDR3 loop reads CASSLGGPGLAGPDYEQYF. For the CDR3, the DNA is TGTGCCAGCAGTTTAGGCGGGCCGGGACTAGCGGGACCCGACTACGAGCAGTACTTC.

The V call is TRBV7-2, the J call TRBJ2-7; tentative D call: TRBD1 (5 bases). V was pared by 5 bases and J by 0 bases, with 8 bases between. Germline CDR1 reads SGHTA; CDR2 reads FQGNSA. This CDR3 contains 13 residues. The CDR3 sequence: CASSEDTSYEQYF. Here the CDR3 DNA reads TGTGCCAGCAGCGAGGACACCTCCTACGAGCAGTACTTC. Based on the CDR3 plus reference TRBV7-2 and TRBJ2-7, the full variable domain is GAGVSQSPSNKVTEKGKDVELRCDPISGHTALYWYRQSLGQGLEFLIYFQGNSAPDKSGLPSDRFSAERTGGSVSTLTIQRTQQEDSAVYLCASSEDTSYEQYFGPGTRLTVT.

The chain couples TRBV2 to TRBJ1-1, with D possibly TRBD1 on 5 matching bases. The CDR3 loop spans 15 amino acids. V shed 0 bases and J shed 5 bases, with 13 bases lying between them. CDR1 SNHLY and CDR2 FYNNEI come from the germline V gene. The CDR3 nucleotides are TGTGCCAGCAGTGAAGCTGAGGGGCGCGGGACTGAAGCTTTCTTT. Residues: CASSEAEGRGTEAFF.

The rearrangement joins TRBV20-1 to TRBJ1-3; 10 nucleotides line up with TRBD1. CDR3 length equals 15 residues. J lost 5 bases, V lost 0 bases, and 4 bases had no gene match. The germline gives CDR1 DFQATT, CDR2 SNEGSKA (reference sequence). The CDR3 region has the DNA TGCAGTGCTAGAGATTCGGGACAGGGGAGAAACACCATATATTTT. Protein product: CSARDSGQGRNTIYF.

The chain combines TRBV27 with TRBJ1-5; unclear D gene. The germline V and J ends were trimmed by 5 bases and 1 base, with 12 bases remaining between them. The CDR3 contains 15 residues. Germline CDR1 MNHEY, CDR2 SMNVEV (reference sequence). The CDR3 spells CASSPGSPSNQPQHF. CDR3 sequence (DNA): TGTGCCAGCAGTCCCGGGTCTCCGAGCAATCAGCCCCAGCATTTT.

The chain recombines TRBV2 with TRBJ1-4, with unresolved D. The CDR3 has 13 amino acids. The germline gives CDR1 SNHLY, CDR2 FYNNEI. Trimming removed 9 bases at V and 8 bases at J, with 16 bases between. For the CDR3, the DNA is TGTGCCAGTAGTCTTGGGCCACGGGAAAAACTGTTTTTT. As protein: CASSLGPREKLFF.

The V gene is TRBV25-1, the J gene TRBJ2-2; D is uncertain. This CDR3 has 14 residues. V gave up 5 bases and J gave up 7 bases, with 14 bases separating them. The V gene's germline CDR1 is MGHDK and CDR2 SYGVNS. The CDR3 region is CASSLFNVGGELFF. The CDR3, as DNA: TGTGCCAGCAGTCTATTTAACGTCGGCGGGGAGCTGTTTTTT.

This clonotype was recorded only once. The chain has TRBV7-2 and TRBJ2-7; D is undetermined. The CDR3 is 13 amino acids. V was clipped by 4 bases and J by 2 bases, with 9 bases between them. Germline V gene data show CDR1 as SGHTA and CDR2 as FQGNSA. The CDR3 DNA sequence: TGTGCCAGCAGCTCCGCCCAAACCTACGAGCAGTACTTC. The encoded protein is CASSSAQTYEQYF.

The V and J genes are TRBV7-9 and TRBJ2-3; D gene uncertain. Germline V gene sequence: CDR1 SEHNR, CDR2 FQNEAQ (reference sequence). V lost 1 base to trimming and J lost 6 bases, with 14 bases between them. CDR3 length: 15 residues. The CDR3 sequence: CASSLDGPSWDTQYF. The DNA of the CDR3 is TGTGCCAGCAGCTTAGACGGACCATCCTGGGATACGCAGTATTTT.

The CDR3 DNA reads TGTGCCAGCAGCTGGGGGGATCGGAATCAGCCCCAGCATTTT. Translating gives CASSWGDRNQPQHF. The V gene is TRBV28, the J gene TRBJ1-5, with D tentatively TRBD1 (5 bases). V was trimmed by 6 bases and J by 4 bases, leaving 13 bases between them. The germline V gene has CDR1 MDHEN and CDR2 SYDVKM. The CDR3 is 14 amino acids.

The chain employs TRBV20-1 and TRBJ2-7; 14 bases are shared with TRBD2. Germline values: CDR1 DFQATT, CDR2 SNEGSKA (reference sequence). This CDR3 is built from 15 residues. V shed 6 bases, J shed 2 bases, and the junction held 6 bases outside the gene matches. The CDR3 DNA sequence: TGCAGTGCGTGGGGACTAGCGGGAGACACCTACGAGCAGTACTTC. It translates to CSAWGLAGDTYEQYF.

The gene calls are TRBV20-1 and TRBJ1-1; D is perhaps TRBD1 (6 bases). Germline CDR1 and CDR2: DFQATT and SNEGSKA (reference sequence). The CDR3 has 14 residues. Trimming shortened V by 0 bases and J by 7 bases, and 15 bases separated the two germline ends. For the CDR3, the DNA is TGCAGTGCTAGAGAAAGGGGGATATGGGGTGAAGCTTTCTTT. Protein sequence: CSARERGIWGEAFF.

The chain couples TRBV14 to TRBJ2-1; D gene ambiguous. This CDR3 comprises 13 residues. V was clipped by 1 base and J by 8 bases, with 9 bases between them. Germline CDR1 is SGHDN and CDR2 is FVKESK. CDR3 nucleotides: TGTGCCAGCAGCCAAGTAAGCTCGTATGAGCAGTTCTTC. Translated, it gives CASSQVSSYEQFF.

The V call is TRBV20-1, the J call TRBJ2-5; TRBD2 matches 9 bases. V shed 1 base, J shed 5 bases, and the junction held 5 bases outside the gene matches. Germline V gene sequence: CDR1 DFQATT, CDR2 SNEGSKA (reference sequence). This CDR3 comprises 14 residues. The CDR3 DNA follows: TGCAGTGCTAGAGGGGCGGGGGGGCCGGAGACCCAGTACTTC. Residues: CSARGAGGPETQYF.

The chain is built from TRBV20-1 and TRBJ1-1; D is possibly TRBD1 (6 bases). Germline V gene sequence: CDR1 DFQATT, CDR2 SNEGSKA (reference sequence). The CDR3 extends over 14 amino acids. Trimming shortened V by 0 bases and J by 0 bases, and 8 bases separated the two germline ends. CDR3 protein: CSAREGHLNTEAFF. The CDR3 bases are TGCAGTGCTAGAGAGGGACACCTGAACACTGAAGCTTTCTTT.

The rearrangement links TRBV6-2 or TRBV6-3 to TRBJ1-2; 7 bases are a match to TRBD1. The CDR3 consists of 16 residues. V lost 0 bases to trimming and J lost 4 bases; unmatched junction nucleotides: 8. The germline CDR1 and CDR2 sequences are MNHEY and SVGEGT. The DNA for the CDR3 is TGTGCCAGCAGTTACTCAGACAGGGCGGACGTCTATGGCTACACCTTC. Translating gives CASSYSDRADVYGYTF.

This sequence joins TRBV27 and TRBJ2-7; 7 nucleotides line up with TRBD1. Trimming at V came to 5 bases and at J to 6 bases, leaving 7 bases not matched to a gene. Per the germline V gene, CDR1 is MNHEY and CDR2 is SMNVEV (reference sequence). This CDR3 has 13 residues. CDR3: CASSVWTGSEQYF. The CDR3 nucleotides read TGTGCCAGCAGTGTGTGGACAGGTTCCGAGCAGTACTTC.